This T cell receptor (beta chain) was observed in a study of control samples from healthy donors and cancer patients. Sequencing was performed with immunoSEQ multiplex PCR; in TCRdb, only in-frame clones are kept and a portion is missing. The profile shows roughly 130,000 clones, more than 85% of them singletons. The CDR3 loop spans 15 amino acids. Per germline, CDR1 SGHRS and CDR2 YFSETQ. The V gene lost 1 base and the J gene lost 0 bases, with 11 bases spanning the gap. Sequenced: blood. The chain uses TRBV5-1 and TRBJ2-7; TRBD1 or TRBD2 may be the D gene (5 bases each). This clonotype was sampled from a man between 18 and 35 years old in good health. Here the CDR3 reads CASSLFGTASYEQYF. CDR3 sequence (DNA): TGCGCCAGCAGCTTGTTTGGGACGGCCTCCTACGAGCAGTACTTC.